The clone carrying this T cell receptor (beta chain) was seen only once. Its antigen is still unknown. The entry originates in a study of glioma-infiltrating T cells. Study findings and constraints: Non-neoplastic patients had below-expected tissue-blood divergence, while all gliomas exceeded expectation. Tissue and blood shared very few CDR3 sequences.

The CDR3 extends over 13 amino acids. The germline gives CDR1 DFQATT, CDR2 SNEGSKA (reference sequence). Trimming pared 6 bases from V and 6 bases from J, leaving 15 bases between. TCR alpha and beta CDR3 regions were amplified from RNA using iRepertoire nested multiplex PCR. One entry per CDR3 protein, called by TCRdb with MiXCR from the multiplex PCR reads. The table includes fewer than 200,000 distinct CDR3 sequences, around 30% detected once. Sequencing was carried out using glioma tissue, nonneoplastic brain tissue, or PBMCs (not recorded which). The clonotype comes from a human donor with low-grade glioma or glioblastoma, undergoing nonglioma brain surgery, or in good health (not recorded which). This chain uses TRBV20-1 with TRBJ2-1, with D hard to call. The CDR3 DNA sequence: TGCAGTGCCAGCAGCGAGCTACCCAATGAGCAGTTCTTC. This codes for CSASSELPNEQFF.